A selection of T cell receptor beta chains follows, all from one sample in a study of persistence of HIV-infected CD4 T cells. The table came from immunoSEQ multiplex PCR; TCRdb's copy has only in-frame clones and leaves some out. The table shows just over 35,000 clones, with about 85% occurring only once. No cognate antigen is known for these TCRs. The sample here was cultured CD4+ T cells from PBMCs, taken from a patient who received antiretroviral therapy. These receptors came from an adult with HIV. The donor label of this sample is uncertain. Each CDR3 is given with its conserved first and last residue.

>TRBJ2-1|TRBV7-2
CASSLGLLAGSHNEQFF
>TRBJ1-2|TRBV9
CASSVGTEGGYTF
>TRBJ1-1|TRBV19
CASSMQGPLNTEAFF
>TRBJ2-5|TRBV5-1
CASSLLYLQETQYF
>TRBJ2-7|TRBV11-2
CASSLDRGTHEQYF
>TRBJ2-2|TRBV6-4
CASSTNGHVGELFF
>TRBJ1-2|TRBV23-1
CASSQYFKGTGYGYTF
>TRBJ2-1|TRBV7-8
CASSLGQYYNEQFF
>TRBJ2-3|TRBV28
CASSLLMWLGGSGVPRTSTDTQYF
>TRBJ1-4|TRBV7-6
CASSLGGTGIEKLFF
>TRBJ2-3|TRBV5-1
CASSPRGGSGNTQYF
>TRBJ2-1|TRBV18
CASSQDGTYNEQFF
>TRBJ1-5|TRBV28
CASVPPGGVQPQHF
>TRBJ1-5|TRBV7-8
CASSLDRLSNQPQHF
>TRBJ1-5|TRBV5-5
CASSFKGADQPQHF
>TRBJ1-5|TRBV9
CASSSTTYSNQPQHF
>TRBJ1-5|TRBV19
CASYPGGDYQPQHF
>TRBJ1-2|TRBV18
CASSVDSNYGYTF
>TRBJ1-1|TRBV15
CATSRDVGGTEAFF
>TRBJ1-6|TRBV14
CASSLRDGNSPLHF
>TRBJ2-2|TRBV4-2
CASSQEGGGSNTGELFF
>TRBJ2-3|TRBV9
CASSVRDRRTDTQYF
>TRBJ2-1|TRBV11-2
CASSPSGAFYNEQFF
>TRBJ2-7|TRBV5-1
CASSWGTLGEQYF
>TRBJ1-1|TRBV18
CASSPEGTDTEAFF
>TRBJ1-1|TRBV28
CASSPQGTGAEAFF
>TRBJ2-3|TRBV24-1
CATSDFSTSRAQYF
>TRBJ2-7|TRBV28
CASSPPGQGANEQYF
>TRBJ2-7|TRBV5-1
CASSLAGTVTSEQYF
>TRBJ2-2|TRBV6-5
CASSYSGGTGELFF
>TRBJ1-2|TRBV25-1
CASSPGQNKNYGYTF
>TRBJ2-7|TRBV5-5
CASSSTGQGAYEQYF
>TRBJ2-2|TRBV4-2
CASSHSSGGAGELFF
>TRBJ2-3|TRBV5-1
CASSLVPGSTDTQYF
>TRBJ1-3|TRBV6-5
CATYRGPGNTIYF
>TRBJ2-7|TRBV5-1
CASSTGTGTYEQYF
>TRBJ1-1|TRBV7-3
CASSPNGGGGTEAFF
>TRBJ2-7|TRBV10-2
CASSSTSGGAYEQYF
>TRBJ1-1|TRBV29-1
CSATGNWNTEAFF
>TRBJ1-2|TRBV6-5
CASHGANYGYTF
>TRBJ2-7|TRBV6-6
CASSYGDEQYF
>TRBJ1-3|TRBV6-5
CASSYGRDSGNTIYF
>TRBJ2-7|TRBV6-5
CARPGTHYEQYF
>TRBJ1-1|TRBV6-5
CASSYRVSPEGTEAFF
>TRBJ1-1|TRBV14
CASSQASATRAFF
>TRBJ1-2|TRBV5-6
CASSFGQGASNYGYTF
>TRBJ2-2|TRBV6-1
CASTTGFTGELFF